This T cell receptor beta chain is drawn from a study of cytomegalovirus exposure and HLA in healthy donors. Overall study results and limits: Using a false discovery rate of 0.05, a later analysis showed that about 16,000 TCR beta sequences were associated with HLA alleles. It was in a later analysis that TCR association rates were seen to vary by HLA locus, highest for DRB1 and lowest for HLA-C.

The PCR had 60 Vbeta and 13 Jbeta primers. Data came from immunoSEQ multiplex PCR; TCRdb stores just in-frame clones and leaves some out. The sample lists roughly 100,000 clones, about 81% occurring once. This CDR3 contains 16 residues. V was pared by 5 bases and J by 2 bases, with 10 bases of the junction left unmatched. CDR1 and CDR2 from the germline V gene are SGHNT and YYREEE (reference sequence). On this clone: Its antigen remains unidentified.

The sequencing input was PBMCs. This chain connects TRBV5-4 to TRBJ1-2, with 9 bases aligning to TRBD1. This clonotype was obtained from a middle-aged man in good health and CMV-seropositive. The CDR3 DNA follows: TGTGCCAGCAGACCTGGCCTTGGACAGGGGAACTATGGCTACACCTTC. It is translated as CASRPGLGQGNYGYTF.